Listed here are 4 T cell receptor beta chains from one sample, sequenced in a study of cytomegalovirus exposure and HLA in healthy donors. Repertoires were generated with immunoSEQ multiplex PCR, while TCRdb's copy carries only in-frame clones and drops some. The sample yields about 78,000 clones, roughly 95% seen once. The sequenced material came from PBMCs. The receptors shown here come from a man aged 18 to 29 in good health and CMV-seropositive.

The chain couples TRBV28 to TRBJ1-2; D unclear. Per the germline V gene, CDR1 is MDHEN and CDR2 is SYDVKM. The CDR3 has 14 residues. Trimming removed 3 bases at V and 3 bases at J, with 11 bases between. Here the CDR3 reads CASSLYGPDYGYTF. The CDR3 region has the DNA TGTGCCAGCAGTTTGTATGGCCCCGACTATGGCTACACCTTC.

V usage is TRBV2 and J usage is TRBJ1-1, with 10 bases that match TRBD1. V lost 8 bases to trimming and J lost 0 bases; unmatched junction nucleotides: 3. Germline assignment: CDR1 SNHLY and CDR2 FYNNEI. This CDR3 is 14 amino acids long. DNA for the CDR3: TGTGCCAGCCGGGACAGGGGTATGAACACTGAAGCTTTCTTT. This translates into CASRDRGMNTEAFF.

The CDR3 here is CASSGQGAGRQPQHF. For the CDR3, the DNA is TGTGCCAGCAGTGGACAGGGGGCCGGTAGACAGCCCCAGCATTTT. The chain combines TRBV28 with TRBJ1-5; 11 bases align to TRBD1. In germline, CDR1 is MDHEN, CDR2 SYDVKM. The CDR3 length is 15 residues. Losses at the gene ends were 5 bases for V and 7 bases for J; bases not matched to a gene: 7.

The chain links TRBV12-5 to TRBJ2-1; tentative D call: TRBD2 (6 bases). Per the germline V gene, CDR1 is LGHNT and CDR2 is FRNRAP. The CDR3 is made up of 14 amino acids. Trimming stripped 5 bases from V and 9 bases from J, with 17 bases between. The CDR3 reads CASGPAEAGGEQFF. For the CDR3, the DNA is TGTGCTAGTGGTCCAGCGGAAGCCGGGGGTGAGCAGTTCTTC.